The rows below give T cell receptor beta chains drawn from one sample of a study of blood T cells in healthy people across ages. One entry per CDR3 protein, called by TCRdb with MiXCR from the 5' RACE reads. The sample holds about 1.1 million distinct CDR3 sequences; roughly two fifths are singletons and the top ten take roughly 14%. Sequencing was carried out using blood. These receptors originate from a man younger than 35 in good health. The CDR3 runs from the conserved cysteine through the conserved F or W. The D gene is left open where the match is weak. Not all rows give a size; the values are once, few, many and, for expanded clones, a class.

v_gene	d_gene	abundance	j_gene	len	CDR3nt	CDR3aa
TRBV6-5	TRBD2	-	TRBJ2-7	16	TGTGCCAGCAGTTATCGGGGGGGGCCAACATACAATGAGCAGTACTTC	CASSYRGGPTYNEQYF
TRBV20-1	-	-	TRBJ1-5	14	TGCAGTGCACCAAACGGGGGGAGCAATCAGCCCCAGCATTTT	CSAPNGGSNQPQHF
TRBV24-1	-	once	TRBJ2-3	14	TGTACCACCAGTGATTTGACAGGCACAGATACGCAGTATTTT	CTTSDLTGTDTQYF
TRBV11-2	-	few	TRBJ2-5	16	TGTGCCAGCAGCTTACAGCTATCCGCGTTCCAAGAGACCCAGTACTTC	CASSLQLSAFQETQYF
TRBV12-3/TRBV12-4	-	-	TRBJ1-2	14	TGTGCCAGCAGCATTACGGGTGGCCGATCCGGCTACACCTTC	CASSITGGRSGYTF
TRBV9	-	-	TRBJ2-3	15	TGTGCCAGCAGCGTCGAGGGGTCAGCCACAGATACGCAGTATTTT	CASSVEGSATDTQYF
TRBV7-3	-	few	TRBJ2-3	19	TGTGCCAGCAGCCTAACAGAGGACCCTTACCTCCAAAGCACAGATACGCAGTATTTT	CASSLTEDPYLQSTDTQYF
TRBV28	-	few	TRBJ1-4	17	TGTGCCAGCAGTCTGAAGACAGGCGAGAGGACTAATGAAAAACTGTTTTTT	CASSLKTGERTNEKLFF
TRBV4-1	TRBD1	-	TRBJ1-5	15	TGCGCCAGCAGCCACCCGGACAGGGATTTTCAGCCCCAGCATTTT	CASSHPDRDFQPQHF
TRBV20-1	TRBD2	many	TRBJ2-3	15	TGCAGTGCTGACCCAGCTAGCGGTTCCACAGATACGCAGTATTTT	CSADPASGSTDTQYF
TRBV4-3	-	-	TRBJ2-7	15	TGCGCCAGCAGCCAAGATACCCGGGGATACAATGAGCAGTACTTC	CASSQDTRGYNEQYF
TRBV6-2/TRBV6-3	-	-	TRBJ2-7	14	TGTGCCAGCAGACCGGGTGGCGATCTCAATGAGCAGTACTTC	CASRPGGDLNEQYF
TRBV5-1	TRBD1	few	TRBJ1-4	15	TGCGCCAGCAGCGGCAGACAGGGGGCGAGTGAAAAACTGTTTTTT	CASSGRQGASEKLFF
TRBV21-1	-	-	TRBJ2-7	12	TGTGCCAGCAGCCCTCAGACTCGTCCCCCGTACTTC	CASSPQTRPPYF
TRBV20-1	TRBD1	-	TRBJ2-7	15	TGCAGTGCTAGCCACGCCGGGACAGGGGACGTCGAGCAGTACTTC	CSASHAGTGDVEQYF
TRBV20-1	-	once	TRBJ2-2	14	TGCAGTGCAACTCACCAGGGGACGGACGGGGAGCTGTTTTTT	CSATHQGTDGELFF
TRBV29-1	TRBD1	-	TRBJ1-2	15	TGCAGCGTTGATGCGGGACAGCTTAACGCCTATGGCTACACCTTC	CSVDAGQLNAYGYTF
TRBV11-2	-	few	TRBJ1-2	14	TGTGCCAGCAGCTTAGCCAGGGAGGCACATGGCTACACCTTC	CASSLAREAHGYTF
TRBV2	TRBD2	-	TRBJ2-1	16	TGTGCCAGCAGGTCCCGAGTAGCGGGGGGACCTCGGACGGAGTTCTTC	CASRSRVAGGPRTEFF
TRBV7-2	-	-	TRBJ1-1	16	TGTGCCAGCAGCTCGGGTCAGCCTGCTATGAACACTGAAGCTTTCTTT	CASSSGQPAMNTEAFF
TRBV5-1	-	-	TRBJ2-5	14	TGCGCCAGCAGCACCCACATAACCTACAATGAGCAGTACTTC	CASSTHITYNEQYF
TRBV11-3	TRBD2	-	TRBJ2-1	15	TGTGCCAGCAGCACCGGGACTAGGGGATCTAATGAGCAGTTCTTC	CASSTGTRGSNEQFF
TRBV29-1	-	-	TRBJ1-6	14	TGCAGCGTCTACTTAATTACAGGGACTTCACCCCTCCACTTT	CSVYLITGTSPLHF
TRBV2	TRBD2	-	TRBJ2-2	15	TGTGCCAGCAGAGCGGGAAGCGGGAACACCGGGGAGCTGTTTTTT	CASRAGSGNTGELFF
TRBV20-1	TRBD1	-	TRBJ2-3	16	TGCAGTGCTAGAGGGTCCAGGGACAGCACAACAGATACGCAGTATTTT	CSARGSRDSTTDTQYF
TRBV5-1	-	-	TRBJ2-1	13	TGCGCCAGCAGCTGGGGGCCCGACAATGAGCAGTTCTTC	CASSWGPDNEQFF
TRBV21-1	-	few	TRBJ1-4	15	TGTGCCAGCAGCAAAGTCTTTGCGGTATATGAAAAACTGTTTTTT	CASSKVFAVYEKLFF
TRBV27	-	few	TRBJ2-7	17	TGTGCCAGCAGTTTCCCATACACCAGGGAGTCGACCTACGAGCAGTACTTC	CASSFPYTRESTYEQYF
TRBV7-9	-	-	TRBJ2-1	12	TGTGCCAGCGAGCCTCGGTTGGATGAGCAGTTCTTC	CASEPRLDEQFF
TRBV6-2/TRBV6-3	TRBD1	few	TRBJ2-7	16	TGTGCCAGCAGTTACCGATCCGGGACAGGGGGCTACGAGCAGTACTTC	CASSYRSGTGGYEQYF
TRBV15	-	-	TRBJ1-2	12	TGTGCCACCAGCAGAGATCTTGGAGGCTACACCTTC	CATSRDLGGYTF
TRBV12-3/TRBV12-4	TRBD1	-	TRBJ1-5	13	TGTGCCAGCAAGAACCCAGGGGGCCAGCCCATGCATTTT	CASKNPGGQPMHF
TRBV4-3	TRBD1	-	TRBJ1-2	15	TGCGCCAGCAGCGGGGGACAGTTGTCTAACTATGGCTACACCTTC	CASSGGQLSNYGYTF
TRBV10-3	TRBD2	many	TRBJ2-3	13	TGTGCCACGCTAGCGGGAAACACAGATACGCAGTATTTT	CATLAGNTDTQYF
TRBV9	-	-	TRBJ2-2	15	TGTGCCAGCAGCGTAGAAGGGGTGAACACCGGGGAGCTGTTTTTT	CASSVEGVNTGELFF
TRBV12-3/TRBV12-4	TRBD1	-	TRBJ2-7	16	TGTGCCAGCAGTCCAAAAGGGACAGAACTGTACTACGAGCAGTACTTC	CASSPKGTELYYEQYF
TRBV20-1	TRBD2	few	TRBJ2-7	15	TGCAGTGCTAGAGCCCCCCGGGGGGGATCCTACGAGCAGTACTTC	CSARAPRGGSYEQYF
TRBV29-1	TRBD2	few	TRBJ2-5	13	TGCAGCGTTACGGGACTAGCGGAAGAGACCCAGTACTTC	CSVTGLAEETQYF
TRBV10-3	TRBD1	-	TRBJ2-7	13	TGTGCCATCACTCCGACAGGGTGGTACGAGCAGTACTTC	CAITPTGWYEQYF
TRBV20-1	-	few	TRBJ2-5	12	TGCAGTGCTAGAGGCGCACCGGAGACCCAGTACTTC	CSARGAPETQYF
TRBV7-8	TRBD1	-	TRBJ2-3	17	TGTGCCAGCAGCTTAACGGTGGGACAGGGGGCCGCAGATACGCAGTATTTT	CASSLTVGQGAADTQYF
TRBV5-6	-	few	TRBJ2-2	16	TGTGCCAGCAGCTTGGAGCTGACAGGTTGGACCGGGGAGCTGTTTTTT	CASSLELTGWTGELFF
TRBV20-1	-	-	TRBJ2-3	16	TGCAGTGCCCCTAGGGACGAGGGGGGGTATACAGATACGCAGTATTTT	CSAPRDEGGYTDTQYF
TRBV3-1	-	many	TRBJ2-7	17	TGTGCCAGCAGCCAAGATTATTCGGGCGGGGCCACCTACGAGCAGTACTTC	CASSQDYSGGATYEQYF
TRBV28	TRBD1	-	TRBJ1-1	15	TGTGCCAGCAGCCAACAGGGGGCGATGAACACTGAAGCTTTCTTT	CASSQQGAMNTEAFF
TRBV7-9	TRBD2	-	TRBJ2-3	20	TGTGCCAGCAGGACTCACAGAGACCTCTGGACTAGCGGTTCCACAGATACGCAGTATTTT	CASRTHRDLWTSGSTDTQYF
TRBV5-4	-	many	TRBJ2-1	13	TGTGCCAGCAGCTTGGACCCAAGGGCCGAGCAGTTCTTC	CASSLDPRAEQFF
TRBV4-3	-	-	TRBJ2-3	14	TGCGCCACCGAAAGTCTACTGGGAGCAGATACGCAGTATTTT	CATESLLGADTQYF
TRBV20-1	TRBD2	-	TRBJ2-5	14	TGCAGTGCTAGGAATAGCGGGGGCCAAGAGACCCAGTACTTC	CSARNSGGQETQYF
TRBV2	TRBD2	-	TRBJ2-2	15	TGTGCCAGCAGGGCCGGGACTAGCGTCCCCGGGGAGCTGTTTTTT	CASRAGTSVPGELFF